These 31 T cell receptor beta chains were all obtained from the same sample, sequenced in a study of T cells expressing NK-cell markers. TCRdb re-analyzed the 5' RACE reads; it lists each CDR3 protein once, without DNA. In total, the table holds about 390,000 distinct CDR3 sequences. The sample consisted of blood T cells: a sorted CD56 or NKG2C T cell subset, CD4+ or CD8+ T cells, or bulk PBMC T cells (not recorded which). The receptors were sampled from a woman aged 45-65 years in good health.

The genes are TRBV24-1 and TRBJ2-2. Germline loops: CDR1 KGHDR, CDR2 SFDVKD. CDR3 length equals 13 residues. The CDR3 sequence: CATRRSTYGELFF.

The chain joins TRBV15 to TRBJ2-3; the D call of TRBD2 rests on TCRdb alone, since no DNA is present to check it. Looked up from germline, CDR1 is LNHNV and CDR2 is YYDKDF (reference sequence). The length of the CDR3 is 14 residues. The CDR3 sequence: CATSMSGGTDTQYF.

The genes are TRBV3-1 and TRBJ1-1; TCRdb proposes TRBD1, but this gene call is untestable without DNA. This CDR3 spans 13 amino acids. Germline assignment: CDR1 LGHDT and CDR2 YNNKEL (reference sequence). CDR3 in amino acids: CASSNQGWTEAFF.

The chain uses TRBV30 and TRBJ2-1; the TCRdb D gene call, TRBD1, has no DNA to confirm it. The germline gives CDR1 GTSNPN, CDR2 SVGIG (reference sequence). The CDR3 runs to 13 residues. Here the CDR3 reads CAWGGQGNNEQFF.

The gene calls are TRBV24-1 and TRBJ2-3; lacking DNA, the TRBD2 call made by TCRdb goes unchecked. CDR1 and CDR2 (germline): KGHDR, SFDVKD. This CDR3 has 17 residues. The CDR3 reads CATSDEDSGRATDTQYF.

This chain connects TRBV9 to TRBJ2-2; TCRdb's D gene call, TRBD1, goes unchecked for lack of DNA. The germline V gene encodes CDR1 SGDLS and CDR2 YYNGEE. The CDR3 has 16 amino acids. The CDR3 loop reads CASSPRRGGRTGELFF.

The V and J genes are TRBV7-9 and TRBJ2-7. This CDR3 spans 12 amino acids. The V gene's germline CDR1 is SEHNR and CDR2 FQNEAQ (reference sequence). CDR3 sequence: CASSLSSGEQYF.

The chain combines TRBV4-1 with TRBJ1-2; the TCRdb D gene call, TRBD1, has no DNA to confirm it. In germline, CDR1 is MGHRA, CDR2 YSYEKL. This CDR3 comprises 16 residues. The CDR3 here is CASSQSVLDRGYGYTF.

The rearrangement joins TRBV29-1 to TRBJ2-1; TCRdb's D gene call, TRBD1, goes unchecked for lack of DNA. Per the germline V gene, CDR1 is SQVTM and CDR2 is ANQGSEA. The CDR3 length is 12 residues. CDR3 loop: CSAGQQLSEQFF.

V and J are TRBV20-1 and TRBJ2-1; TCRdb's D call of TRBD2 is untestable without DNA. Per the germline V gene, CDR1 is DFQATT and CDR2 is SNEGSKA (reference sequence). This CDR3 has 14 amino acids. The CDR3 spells CSAKRRTSEGEQFF.

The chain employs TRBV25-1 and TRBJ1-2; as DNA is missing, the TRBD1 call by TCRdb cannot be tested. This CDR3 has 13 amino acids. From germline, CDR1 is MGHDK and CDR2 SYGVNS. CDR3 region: CASSLTGSYGYTF.

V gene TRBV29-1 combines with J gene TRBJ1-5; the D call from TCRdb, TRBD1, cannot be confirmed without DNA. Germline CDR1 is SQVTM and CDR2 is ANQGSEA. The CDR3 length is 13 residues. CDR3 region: CSVAQGLGQPQHF. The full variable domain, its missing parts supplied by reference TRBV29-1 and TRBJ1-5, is SAVISQKPSRDICQRGTSLTIQCQVDSQVTMMFWYRQQPGQSLTLIATANQGSEATYESGFVIDKFPISRPNLTFSTLTVSNMSPEDSSIYLCSVAQGLGQPQHFGDGTRLSIL.

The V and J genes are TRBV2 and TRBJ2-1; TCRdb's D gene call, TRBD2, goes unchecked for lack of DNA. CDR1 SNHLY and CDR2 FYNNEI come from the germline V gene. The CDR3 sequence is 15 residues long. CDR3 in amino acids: CASRELAGVLNEQFF.

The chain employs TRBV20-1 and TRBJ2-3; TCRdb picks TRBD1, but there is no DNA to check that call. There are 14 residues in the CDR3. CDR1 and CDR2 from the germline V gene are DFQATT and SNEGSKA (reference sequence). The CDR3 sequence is CSARDPGAGYTQYF.

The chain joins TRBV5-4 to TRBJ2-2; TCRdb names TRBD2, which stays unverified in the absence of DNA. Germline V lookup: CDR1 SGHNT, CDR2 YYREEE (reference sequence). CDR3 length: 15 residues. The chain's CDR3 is CASSLALAGAGELFF. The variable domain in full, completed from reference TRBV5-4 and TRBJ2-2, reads ETGVTQSPTHLIKTRGQQVTLRCSSQSGHNTVSWYQQALGQGPQFIFQYYREEENGRGNFPPRFSGLQFPNYSSELNVNALELDDSALYLCASSLALAGAGELFFGEGSRLTVL.

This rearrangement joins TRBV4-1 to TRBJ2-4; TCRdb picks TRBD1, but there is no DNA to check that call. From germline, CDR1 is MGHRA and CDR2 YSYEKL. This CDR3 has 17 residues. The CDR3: CASSLESRGPRQSIQYF.

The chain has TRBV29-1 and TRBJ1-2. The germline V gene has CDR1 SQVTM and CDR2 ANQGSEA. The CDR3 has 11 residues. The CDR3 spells CSVSEGQSYTF.

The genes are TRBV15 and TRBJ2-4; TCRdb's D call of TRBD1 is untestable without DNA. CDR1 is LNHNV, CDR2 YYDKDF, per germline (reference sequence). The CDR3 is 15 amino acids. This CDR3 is CATSRPTGGADIQYF.

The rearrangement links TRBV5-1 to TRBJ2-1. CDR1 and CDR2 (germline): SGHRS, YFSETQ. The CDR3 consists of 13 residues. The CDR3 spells CASSLVFRNEQFF.

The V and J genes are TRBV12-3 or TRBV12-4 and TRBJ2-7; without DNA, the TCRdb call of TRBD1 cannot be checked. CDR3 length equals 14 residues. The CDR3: CASSPTGTSYEQYF.

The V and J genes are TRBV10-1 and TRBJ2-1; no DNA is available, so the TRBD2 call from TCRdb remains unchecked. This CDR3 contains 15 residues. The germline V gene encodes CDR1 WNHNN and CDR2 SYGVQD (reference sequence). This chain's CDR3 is CASSRTSGSKNEQFF.

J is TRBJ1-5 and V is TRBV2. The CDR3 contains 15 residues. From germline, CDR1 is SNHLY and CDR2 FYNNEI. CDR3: CASSDGGRMVQPQHF.

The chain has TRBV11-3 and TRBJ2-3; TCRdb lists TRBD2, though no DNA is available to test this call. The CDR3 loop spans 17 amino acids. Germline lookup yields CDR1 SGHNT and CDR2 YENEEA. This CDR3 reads CASSLRASGTSTDTQYF.

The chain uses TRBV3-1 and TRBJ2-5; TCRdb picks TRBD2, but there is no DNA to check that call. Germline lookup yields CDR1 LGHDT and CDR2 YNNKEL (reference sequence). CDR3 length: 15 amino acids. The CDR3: CASSQETSGKETQYF.

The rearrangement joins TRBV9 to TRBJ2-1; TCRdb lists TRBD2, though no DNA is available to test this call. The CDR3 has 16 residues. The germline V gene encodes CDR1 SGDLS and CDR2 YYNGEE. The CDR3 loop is CASSVLAGSSYNEQFF.

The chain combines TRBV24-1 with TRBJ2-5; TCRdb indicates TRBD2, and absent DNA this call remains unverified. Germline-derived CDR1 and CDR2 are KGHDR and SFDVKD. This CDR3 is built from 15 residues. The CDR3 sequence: CATSDASGSGETQYF.

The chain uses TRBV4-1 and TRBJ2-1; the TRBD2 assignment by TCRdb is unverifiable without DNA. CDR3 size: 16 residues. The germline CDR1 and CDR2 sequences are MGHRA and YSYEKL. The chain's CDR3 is CASSHLSGNLDNEQFF.

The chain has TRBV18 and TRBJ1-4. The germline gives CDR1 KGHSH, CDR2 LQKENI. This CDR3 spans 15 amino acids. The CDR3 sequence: CASSPVGIGLEKLFF.

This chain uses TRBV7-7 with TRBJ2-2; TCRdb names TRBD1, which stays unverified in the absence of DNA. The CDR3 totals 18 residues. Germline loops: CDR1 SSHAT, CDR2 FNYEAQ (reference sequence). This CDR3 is CASSTQLTRDSTPGELFF. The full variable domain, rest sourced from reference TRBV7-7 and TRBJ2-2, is GAGVSQSPRYKVTKRGQDVTLRCDPISSHATLYWYQQALGQGPEFLTYFNYEAQPDKSGLPSDRFSAERPEGSISTLTIQRTEQRDSAMYRCASSTQLTRDSTPGELFFGEGSRLTVL.

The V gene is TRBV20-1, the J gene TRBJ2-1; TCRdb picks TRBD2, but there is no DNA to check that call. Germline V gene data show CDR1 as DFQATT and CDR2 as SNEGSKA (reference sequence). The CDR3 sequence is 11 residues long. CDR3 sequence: CSANFEGRQFF.

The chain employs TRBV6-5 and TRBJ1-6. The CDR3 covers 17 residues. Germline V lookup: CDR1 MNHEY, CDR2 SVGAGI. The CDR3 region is CASSYGIGQGLNSPLHF.